This section outlines one T cell receptor (beta chain) sequence together with its context. Its antigen is currently unknown. Trimming stripped 5 bases from V and 1 base from J, with 17 bases between. Germline-derived CDR1 and CDR2 are SEHNR and FQNEAQ (reference sequence). This CDR3 is built from 16 residues. This record belongs to a study of T cell responses to AZD1222 COVID-19 vaccine. Study results and limitations: The CD4 TCRs associated with vaccination extended across spike and predominated at 160-218 and 743-854. The number of AZD1222 recipients seropositive at baseline was only five or six. The study reported that nearly half of spike-specific TCRs target unmutated variant regions. Rises in breadth and depth of Spike-specific TCRs came after two AZD1222 doses.

Profiling relied on immunoSEQ multiplex PCR, and the TCRdb table lists in-frame clones only, not all of them. The sample contains 150,000 to 200,000 clones, about 90% of which appear only once. Here the sequenced sample was peripheral blood, taken 28 days after the second AZD1222 dose. This chain connects TRBV7-9 to TRBJ1-1, with D uncertain. This clonotype was sampled from an adult who received the AZD1222 COVID-19 vaccine. The CDR3 is CASSEQGIGPNTEAFF. The CDR3 DNA sequence: TGTGCCAGCAGCGAGCAAGGTATAGGGCCGAACACTGAAGCTTTCTTT.